A single sample is the source of the 18 T cell receptor beta chains below, sequenced in a study of CD39 and CD103 CD8 tumor-infiltrating T cells. Generated by immunoSEQ multiplex PCR, the TCRdb table keeps only in-frame clones and is missing some. Found here are about 17,000 clones, under 95% of them singletons; the top ten hold 3.5% to 5.5%. Sequences were obtained from CD8+ T cells sorted from blood. Subset defined: total memory CD8 T cells (CD45RA-CCR7+/-) from blood or uninvolved lymph node. These receptors were obtained from a human donor with head and neck squamous cell carcinoma.

The J gene is TRBJ2-1, the V gene TRBV28; D tentatively fits TRBD1 or TRBD2 (6 bases each). CDR1 and CDR2 from the germline V gene are MDHEN and SYDVKM. The CDR3 spans 13 residues. V was shortened by 0 bases and J by 10 bases, with 10 bases between the two germline ends. Here the CDR3 DNA reads TGTGCCAGCAGTTTATGGGGGGGCTGGGAGCAGTTCTTC. This translates into CASSLWGGWEQFF.

This rearrangement joins TRBV7-8 to TRBJ1-1; perhaps TRBD1 as D (5 bases). From germline, CDR1 is SGHVS and CDR2 FQNEAQ. Trimming stripped 3 bases from V and 8 bases from J, with 16 bases between. The CDR3 is 14 amino acids. Written as DNA, the CDR3 is TGTGCCAGCAGCTTCGAGGGGCAGCTTACCGAAGCTTTCTTT. It encodes CASSFEGQLTEAFF. Together with reference TRBV7-8 and TRBJ1-1, the CDR3 gives the full variable domain: GAGVSQSPRYKVAKRGQDVALRCDPISGHVSLFWYQQALGQGPEFLTYFQNEAQLDKSGLPSDRFFAERPEGSVSTLKIQRTQQEDSAVYLCASSFEGQLTEAFFGQGTRLTVV.

The gene calls are TRBV19 and TRBJ2-5; TRBD2 aligns across 8 bases. This CDR3 contains 14 residues. Per germline, CDR1 LNHDA and CDR2 SQIVND (reference sequence). V gave up 6 bases and J gave up 2 bases; unmatched junction bases: 5. CDR3 sequence (DNA): TGTGCCAGTAGCCCGGGACTAGGACAAGAGACCCAGTACTTC. It yields the protein CASSPGLGQETQYF.

The rearrangement joins TRBV6-5 to TRBJ2-5; D might be TRBD2 (6 bases). This CDR3 region has 14 residues. Germline V CDR1 and CDR2: MNHEY, SVGAGI. V was shortened by 3 bases and J by 4 bases, with 12 bases between the two germline ends. The DNA of the CDR3 is TGTGCCAGCAGTTATAGAGGCGGGACAGAGACCCAGTACTTC. As protein: CASSYRGGTETQYF.

The V call is TRBV5-4, the J call TRBJ2-3; 7 bases are a match to TRBD2. Germline lookup yields CDR1 SGHNT and CDR2 YYREEE (reference sequence). Losses at the gene ends were 4 bases for V and 6 bases for J; bases not matched to a gene: 14. The CDR3 contains 16 residues. CDR3 in amino acids: CASSQERASGGDTQYF. CDR3 DNA: TGTGCCAGCAGCCAAGAAAGGGCTAGCGGAGGGGATACGCAGTATTTT.

The chain joins TRBV28 to TRBJ2-7; TRBD1 matches 9 bases. Germline V lookup: CDR1 MDHEN, CDR2 SYDVKM. The CDR3 length is 16 residues. Trimming at V came to 6 bases and at J to 5 bases, leaving 14 bases not matched to a gene. This CDR3 reads CASSREQGAGADEQYF. The CDR3 DNA reads TGTGCCAGCAGCCGCGAACAGGGGGCCGGGGCGGACGAGCAGTACTTC.

The V call is TRBV19, the J call TRBJ2-7, with 9 bases fitting TRBD2. The V segment lost 7 bases and the J segment 6 bases; nucleotides outside the gene matches: 10. This CDR3 spans 14 amino acids. Germline V gene sequence: CDR1 LNHDA, CDR2 SQIVND (reference sequence). CDR3 region: CASTLGGGATEQYF. Written as DNA, the CDR3 is TGTGCCAGTACCCTCGGCGGGGGGGCAACCGAGCAGTACTTC.

The rearrangement links TRBV11-2 to TRBJ2-1, with 9 bases that match TRBD1. The V gene's germline CDR1 is SGHAT and CDR2 FQNNGV. The trim removed 5 bases at V and 3 bases at J, leaving 5 bases unmatched. The CDR3 consists of 15 residues. The CDR3, as DNA: TGTGCCAGCAGCCACGGGACAGGGAGCTACAATGAGCAGTTCTTC. Protein product: CASSHGTGSYNEQFF.

The chain recombines TRBV4-1 with TRBJ2-1; 7 bases agree with TRBD2. Germline V lookup: CDR1 MGHRA, CDR2 YSYEKL. V shed 2 bases and J 6 bases; nucleotides not matched to a gene: 7. The CDR3 is made up of 15 amino acids. The CDR3 region is CASSQMASGPNEQFF. The CDR3 DNA follows: TGCGCCAGCAGCCAAATGGCTAGCGGACCCAATGAGCAGTTCTTC.

The rearrangement links TRBV11-1 to TRBJ1-6; 7 nucleotides agree with TRBD1. Germline V gives CDR1 SGHAT, CDR2 FQDESV (reference sequence). The CDR3 is 16 residues long. V was pared by 5 bases and J by 9 bases, with 13 bases of the junction left unmatched. The CDR3 DNA sequence: TGTGCCAGCAGCAACCAGAGACAGGGAGGTTTTTCACCCCTCCACTTT. This sequence encodes CASSNQRQGGFSPLHF.

This clone was found a few times. The V call is TRBV6-1, the J call TRBJ1-1; D is unclear. The ends were cut back, 10 bases at V and 1 base at J, with 10 bases in the middle. The CDR3 runs to 12 residues. Germline loops: CDR1 MNHNS, CDR2 SASEGT. This CDR3 reads CATYPRNTEAFF. In DNA form, the CDR3 reads TGTGCCACCTACCCAAGGAACACTGAAGCTTTCTTT.

This rearrangement joins TRBV30 to TRBJ2-2, with 11 bases that match TRBD2. CDR1 and CDR2 from the germline V gene are GTSNPN and SVGIG (reference sequence). The CDR3 length is 14 residues. The V gene end was trimmed by 8 bases and the J gene end by 7 bases; junction bases not matched to a gene: 9. CDR3 protein: CASNSGGADGELFF. In DNA form, the CDR3 reads TGTGCCAGTAATAGCGGGGGGGCCGACGGGGAGCTGTTTTTT.

The rearrangement links TRBV7-9 to TRBJ2-1; 9 bases fit TRBD2. The CDR3 has 15 amino acids. Germline CDR1 is SEHNR and CDR2 is FQNEAQ (reference sequence). V lost 1 base to trimming and J lost 4 bases; unmatched junction nucleotides: 2. The CDR3 loop is CASSLVAGEYNEQFF. The CDR3 DNA follows: TGTGCCAGCAGCTTAGTAGCGGGGGAGTACAATGAGCAGTTCTTC.

This chain joins TRBV9 and TRBJ2-3, with D uncertain. This CDR3 has 14 amino acids. V lost 2 bases, J lost 1 base, and 8 bases lay in between. CDR1 and CDR2 (germline): SGDLS, YYNGEE. The CDR3 sequence: CASSVLGGTDTQYF. CDR3 sequence (DNA): TGTGCCAGCAGCGTCCTTGGGGGCACAGATACGCAGTATTTT.

This rearrangement joins TRBV9 to TRBJ1-4; 9 positions agree with TRBD1. CDR3 length: 16 residues. The J segment lost 5 bases and the V segment lost 3 bases, leaving 8 bases of the junction unmatched. Looked up from germline, CDR1 is SGDLS and CDR2 is YYNGEE. The CDR3, as DNA: TGTGCCAGCAGCGCTGGCGGGACAGGGTTAAATGAAAAACTGTTTTTT. This encodes CASSAGGTGLNEKLFF.

The V gene is TRBV25-1, the J gene TRBJ1-5; D ambiguous. The CDR3 sequence is 13 residues long. Germline V gives CDR1 MGHDK, CDR2 SYGVNS. V was pared by 1 base and J by 5 bases, with 6 bases between. For the CDR3, the DNA is TGTGCCAGCAGTGAATCGGGCTATCAGCCCCAGCATTTT. This translates into CASSESGYQPQHF.

The chain has TRBV29-1 and TRBJ2-5; 7 bases agree with TRBD1. The CDR3 sequence is 15 residues long. V lost 4 bases to trimming and J lost 5 bases; unmatched junction nucleotides: 13. Per germline, CDR1 SQVTM and CDR2 ANQGSEA. Here the CDR3 reads CSVGVTGRLSETQYF. The CDR3 nucleotides read TGCAGCGTTGGGGTGACAGGGAGATTATCGGAGACCCAGTACTTC.

This clone was counted a single time. The V call is TRBV4-2, the J call TRBJ2-7; tentative D call: TRBD2 (5 bases). Trimming stripped 4 bases from V and 0 bases from J, with 13 bases between. This CDR3 spans 15 amino acids. Germline V gene sequence: CDR1 LGHNA, CDR2 YNFKEQ. The DNA of the CDR3 is TGTGCCAGCAGCCTCGGGGTCACAAGCTCCTACGAGCAGTACTTC. This sequence encodes CASSLGVTSSYEQYF.